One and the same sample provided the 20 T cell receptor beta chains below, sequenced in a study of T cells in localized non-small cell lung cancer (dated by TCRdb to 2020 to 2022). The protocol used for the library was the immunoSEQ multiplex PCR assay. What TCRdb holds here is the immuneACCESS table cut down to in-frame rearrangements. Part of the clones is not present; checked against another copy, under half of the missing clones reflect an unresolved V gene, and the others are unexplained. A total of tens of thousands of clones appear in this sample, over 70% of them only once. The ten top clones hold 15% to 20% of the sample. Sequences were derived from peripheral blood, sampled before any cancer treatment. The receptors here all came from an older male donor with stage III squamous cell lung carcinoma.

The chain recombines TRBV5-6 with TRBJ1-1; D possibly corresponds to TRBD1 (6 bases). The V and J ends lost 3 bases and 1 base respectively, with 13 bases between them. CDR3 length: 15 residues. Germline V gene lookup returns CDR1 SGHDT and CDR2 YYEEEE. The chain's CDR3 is CASSSTGTQNTEAFF. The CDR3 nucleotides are TGTGCCAGCAGCTCTACCGGGACACAGAACACTGAAGCTTTCTTT.

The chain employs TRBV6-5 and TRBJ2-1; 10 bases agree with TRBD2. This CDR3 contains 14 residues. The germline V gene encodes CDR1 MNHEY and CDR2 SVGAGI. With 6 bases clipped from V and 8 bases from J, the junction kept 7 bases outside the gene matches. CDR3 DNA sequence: TGTGCCAGCAGCAGCCAGCGGGGGGGTCATGAGCAGTTCTTC. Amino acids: CASSSQRGGHEQFF.

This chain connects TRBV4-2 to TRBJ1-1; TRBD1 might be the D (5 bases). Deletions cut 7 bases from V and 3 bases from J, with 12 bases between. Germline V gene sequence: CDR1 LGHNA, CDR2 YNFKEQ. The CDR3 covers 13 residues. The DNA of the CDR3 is TGTGCCAGCACCCGAACGGGGGACACTGAAGCTTTCTTT. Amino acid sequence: CASTRTGDTEAFF.

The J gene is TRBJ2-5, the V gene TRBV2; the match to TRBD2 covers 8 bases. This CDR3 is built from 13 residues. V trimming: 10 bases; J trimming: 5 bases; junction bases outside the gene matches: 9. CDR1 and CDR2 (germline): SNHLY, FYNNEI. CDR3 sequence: CATQRGGGETQYF. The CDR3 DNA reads TGTGCCACGCAACGGGGGGGCGGGGAGACCCAGTACTTC.

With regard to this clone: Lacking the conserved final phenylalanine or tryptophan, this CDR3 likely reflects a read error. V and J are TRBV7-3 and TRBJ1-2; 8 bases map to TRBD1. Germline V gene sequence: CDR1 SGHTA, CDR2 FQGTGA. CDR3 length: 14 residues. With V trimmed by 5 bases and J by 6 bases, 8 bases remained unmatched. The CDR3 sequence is CASSPQHRGDGYTL. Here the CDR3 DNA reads TGTGCCAGCAGCCCGCAGCACAGGGGGGATGGCTACACCTTA.

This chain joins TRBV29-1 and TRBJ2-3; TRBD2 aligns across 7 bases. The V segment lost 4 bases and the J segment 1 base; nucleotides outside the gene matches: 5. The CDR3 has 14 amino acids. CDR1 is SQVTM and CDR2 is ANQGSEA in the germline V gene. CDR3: CSVVETSRTDTQYF. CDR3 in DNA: TGCAGCGTTGTGGAGACTAGCCGCACAGATACGCAGTATTTT.

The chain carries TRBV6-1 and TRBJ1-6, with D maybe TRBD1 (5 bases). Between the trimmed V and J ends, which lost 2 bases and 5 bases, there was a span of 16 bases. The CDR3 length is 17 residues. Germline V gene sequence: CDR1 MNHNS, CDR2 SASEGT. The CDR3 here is CASSERAGWGNNSPLHF. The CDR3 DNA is TGTGCCAGCAGTGAAAGGGCAGGGTGGGGGAATAATTCACCCCTCCACTTT.

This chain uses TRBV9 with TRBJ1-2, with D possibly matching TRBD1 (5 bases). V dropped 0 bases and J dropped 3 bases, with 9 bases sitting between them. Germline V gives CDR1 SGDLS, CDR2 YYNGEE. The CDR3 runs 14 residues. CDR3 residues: CASSVAGRDYGYTF. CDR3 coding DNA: TGTGCCAGCAGCGTAGCCGGCAGGGACTATGGCTACACCTTC.

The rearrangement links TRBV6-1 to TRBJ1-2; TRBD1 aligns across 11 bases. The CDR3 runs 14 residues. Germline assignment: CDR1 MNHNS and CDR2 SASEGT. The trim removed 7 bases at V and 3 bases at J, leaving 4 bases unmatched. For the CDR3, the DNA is TGTGCCAGCACCCTGGGACAGGGGGACTATGGCTACACCTTC. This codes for CASTLGQGDYGYTF.

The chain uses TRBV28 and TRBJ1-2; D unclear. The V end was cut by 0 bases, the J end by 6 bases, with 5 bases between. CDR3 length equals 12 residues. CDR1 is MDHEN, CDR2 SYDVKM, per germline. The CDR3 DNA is TGTGCCAGCAGTTTATGGCAGGATGGCTACACCTTC. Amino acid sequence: CASSLWQDGYTF.

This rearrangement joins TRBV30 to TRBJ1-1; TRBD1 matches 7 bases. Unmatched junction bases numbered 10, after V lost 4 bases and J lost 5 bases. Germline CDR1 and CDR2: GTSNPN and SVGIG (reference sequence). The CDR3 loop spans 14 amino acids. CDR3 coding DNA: TGTGCCTGGATACAGGGGCGCTACGGAACTGAAGCTTTCTTT. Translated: CAWIQGRYGTEAFF.

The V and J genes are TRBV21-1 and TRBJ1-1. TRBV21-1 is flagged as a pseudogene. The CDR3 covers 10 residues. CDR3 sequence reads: CASSRPGAFF. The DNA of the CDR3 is TGTGCCAGCAGCCGACCTGGAGCTTTCTTT.

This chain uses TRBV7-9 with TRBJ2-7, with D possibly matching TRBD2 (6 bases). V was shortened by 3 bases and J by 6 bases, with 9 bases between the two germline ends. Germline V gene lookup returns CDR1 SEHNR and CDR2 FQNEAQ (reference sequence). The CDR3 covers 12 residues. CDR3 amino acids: CASSFGSGEQYF. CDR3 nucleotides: TGTGCCAGCAGCTTTGGTAGCGGCGAGCAGTACTTC.

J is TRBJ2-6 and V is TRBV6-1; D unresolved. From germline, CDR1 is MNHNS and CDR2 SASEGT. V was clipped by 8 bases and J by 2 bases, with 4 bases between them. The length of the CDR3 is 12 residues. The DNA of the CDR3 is TGTGCCAGCCAAACTGGGGCCAACGTCCTGACTTTC. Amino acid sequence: CASQTGANVLTF.

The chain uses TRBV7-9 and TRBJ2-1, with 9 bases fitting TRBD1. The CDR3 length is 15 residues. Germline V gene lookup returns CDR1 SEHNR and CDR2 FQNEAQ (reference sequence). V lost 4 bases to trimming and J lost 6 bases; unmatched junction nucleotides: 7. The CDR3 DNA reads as TGTGCCAGCAGCTCACAGGGGGCATTAGGCAATGAGCAGTTCTTC. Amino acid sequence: CASSSQGALGNEQFF.

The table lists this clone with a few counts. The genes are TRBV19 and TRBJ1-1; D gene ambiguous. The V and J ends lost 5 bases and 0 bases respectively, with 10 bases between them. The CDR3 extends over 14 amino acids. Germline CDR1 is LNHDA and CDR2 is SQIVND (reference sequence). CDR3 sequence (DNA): TGTGCCAGTAGTCCGGGCCAGTTGAACACTGAAGCTTTCTTT. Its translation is CASSPGQLNTEAFF. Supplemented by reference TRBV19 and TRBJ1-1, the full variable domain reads DGGITQSPKYLFRKEGQNVTLSCEQNLNHDAMYWYRQDPGQGLRLIYYSQIVNDFQKGDIAEGYSVSREKKESFPLTVTSAQKNPTAFYLCASSPGQLNTEAFFGQGTRLTVV.

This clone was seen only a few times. CDR3: CASSSIRDRGYGYTF. CDR3 nucleotides: TGTGCCAGCAGCTCAATACGGGACAGGGGCTATGGCTACACCTTC. The chain couples TRBV11-2 to TRBJ1-2, with TRBD1 identical over 10 bases. CDR1 SGHAT and CDR2 FQNNGV come from the germline V gene. V shed 4 bases, J shed 4 bases, and the junction held 6 bases outside the gene matches. This CDR3 has 15 amino acids.

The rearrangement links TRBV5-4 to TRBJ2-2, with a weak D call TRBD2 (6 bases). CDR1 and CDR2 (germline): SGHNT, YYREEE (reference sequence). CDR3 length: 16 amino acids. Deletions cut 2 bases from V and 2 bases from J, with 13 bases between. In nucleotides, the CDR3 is TGTGCCAGCAGCTTTGCGGGGTCGATTAACACCGGGGAGCTGTTTTTT. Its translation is CASSFAGSINTGELFF.

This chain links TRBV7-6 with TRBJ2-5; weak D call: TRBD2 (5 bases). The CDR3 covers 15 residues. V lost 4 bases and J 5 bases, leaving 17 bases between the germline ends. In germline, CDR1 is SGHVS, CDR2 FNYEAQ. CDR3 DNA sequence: TGTGCCAGCAGCTCCTCGACTGCGGGTGGGGAGACCCAGTACTTC. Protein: CASSSSTAGGETQYF.

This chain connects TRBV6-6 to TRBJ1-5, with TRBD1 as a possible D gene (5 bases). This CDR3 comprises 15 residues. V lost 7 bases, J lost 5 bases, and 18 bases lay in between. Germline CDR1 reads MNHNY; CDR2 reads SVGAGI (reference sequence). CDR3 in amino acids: CASTLVGGADQPQHF. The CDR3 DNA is TGTGCCAGCACCCTAGTCGGAGGGGCGGATCAGCCCCAGCATTTT.